This record looks at one T cell receptor beta chain sequence and its context. Its matching antigen is unknown. PCR primers comprised 60 Vbeta and 13 Jbeta primers. Here immunoSEQ multiplex PCR was the method, and the copy in TCRdb shows in-frame clones only, minus some. The sample table includes fewer than 200,000 clones. The CDR3 covers 14 residues. Trimming took 6 bases from V and 1 from J; bases not matched to a gene: 4. Germline CDR1 is SQVTM and CDR2 is ANQGSEA. The data belong to a study of cytomegalovirus exposure and HLA in healthy donors. Study-level findings and limits: Previous analysis showed most TCR beta V segments were productive about 90% or about 30% of the time. TCR association rates varied by HLA locus in a later analysis, with DRB1 highest and HLA-C lowest.

The clonotype was recovered from a woman in her fifties or sixties in good health and CMV-seronegative. This chain uses TRBV29-1 with TRBJ2-1, with 9 positions matching TRBD1. Specimen: PBMCs. In DNA form, the CDR3 reads TGCAGCGTCCCGGGACAGGGATCCTACAATGAGCAGTTCTTC. Its protein is CSVPGQGSYNEQFF.